This T cell receptor beta chain originates from a study of shared clonotypes between healthy human individuals. Clones were sequenced by immunoSEQ multiplex PCR, and TCRdb holds only the in-frame ones, with some missing. Of approximately 2,000,000 clones listed, 85% to 95% are singletons. A single count supports this clone. The CDR3 length is 13 residues. Germline-derived CDR1 and CDR2 are MNHEY and SVGAGI. V trimming: 6 bases; J trimming: 2 bases; junction bases outside the gene matches: 3. The gene calls are TRBV6-5 and TRBJ2-7, with TRBD2 matching 8 bases. The specimen was naive CD4+ T cells from PBMCs. Subset given: CD45RA+ positively selected. The sequence was obtained from a man between 18 and 29 years old in good health. Some clones in this sample may be carry-over from other donors' samples. The CDR3 region has the DNA TGTGCCAGCAGCCCGGGGGGGACCTACGAGCAGTACTTC. It codes for CASSPGGTYEQYF.